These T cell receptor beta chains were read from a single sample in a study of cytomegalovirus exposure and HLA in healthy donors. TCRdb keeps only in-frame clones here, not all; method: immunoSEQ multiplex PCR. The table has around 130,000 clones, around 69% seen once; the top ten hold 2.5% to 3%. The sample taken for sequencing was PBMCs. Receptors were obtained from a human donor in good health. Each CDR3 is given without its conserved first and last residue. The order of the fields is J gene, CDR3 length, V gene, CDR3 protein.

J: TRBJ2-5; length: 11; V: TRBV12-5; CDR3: ASGVGSLETQY
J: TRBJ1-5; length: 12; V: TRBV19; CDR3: ASNRGQGNQPQH
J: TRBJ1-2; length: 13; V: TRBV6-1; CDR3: ASSENGVANYGYT
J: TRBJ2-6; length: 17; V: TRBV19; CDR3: ASSSPGGSTLSGANVLT
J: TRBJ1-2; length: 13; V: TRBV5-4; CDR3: ASSLTRGGAYGYT
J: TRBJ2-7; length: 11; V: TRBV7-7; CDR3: ASSSGTGGEQY
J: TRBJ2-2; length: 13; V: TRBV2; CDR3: ASSAIQGSTGELF
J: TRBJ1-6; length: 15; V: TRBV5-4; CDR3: ASLLLWGGSYNSPLH
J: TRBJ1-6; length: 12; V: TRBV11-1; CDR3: ASSSGTGVFPLH
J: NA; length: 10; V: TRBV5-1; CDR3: ASSLMNYEQY
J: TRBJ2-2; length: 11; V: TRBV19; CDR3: ASSIGGAGELF
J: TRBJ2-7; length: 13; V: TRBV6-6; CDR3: ASTPVGTVSYEQY
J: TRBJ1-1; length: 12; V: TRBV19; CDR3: ASSMQKWSGEAF
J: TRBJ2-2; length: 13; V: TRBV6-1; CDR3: ASSAATANTGELF
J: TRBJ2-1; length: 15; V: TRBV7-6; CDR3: ASSFMSSGTPYNEQF
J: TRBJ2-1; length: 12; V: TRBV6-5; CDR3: ASSFRSAYNEQF
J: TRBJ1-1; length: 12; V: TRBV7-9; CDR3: ASSQAERNTEAF
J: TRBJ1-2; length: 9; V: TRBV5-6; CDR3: ASSLDRVAL
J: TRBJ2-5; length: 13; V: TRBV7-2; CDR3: ASSLAGRGGETQY
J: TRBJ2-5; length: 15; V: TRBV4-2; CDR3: ASSQVEGSSGRETQY
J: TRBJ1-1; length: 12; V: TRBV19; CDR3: ASSLSKLNTEAF
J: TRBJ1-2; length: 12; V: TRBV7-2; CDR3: ASSLVQINYGYT
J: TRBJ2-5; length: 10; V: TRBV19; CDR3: ASSIAGETQY
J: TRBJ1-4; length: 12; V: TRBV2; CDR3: ATKRTLLNEKLF
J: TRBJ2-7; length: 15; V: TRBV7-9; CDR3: SSSPSWGDRTSYEQY
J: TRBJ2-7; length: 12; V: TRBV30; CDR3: AWGGTGTFYEQY
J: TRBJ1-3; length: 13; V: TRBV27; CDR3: ASSLYGLSGNTIY
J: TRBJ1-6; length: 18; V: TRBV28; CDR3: ASSSAAKGIQGGRNSPLH
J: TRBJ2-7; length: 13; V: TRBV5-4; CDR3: ASSQGTVSSYEQY
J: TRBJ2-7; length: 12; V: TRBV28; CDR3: ASSPPTGALEQY
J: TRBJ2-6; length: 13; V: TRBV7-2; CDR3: ASRVAGSGANVLT
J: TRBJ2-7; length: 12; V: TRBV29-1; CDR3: SAIPQQGSYEQY
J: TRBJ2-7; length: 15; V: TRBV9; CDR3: ASSGTSGGAFSYEQY
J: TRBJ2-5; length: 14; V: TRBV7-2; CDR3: ASSASGSGRGETQY
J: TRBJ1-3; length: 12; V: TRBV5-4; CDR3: ASSRTWAWDTIY
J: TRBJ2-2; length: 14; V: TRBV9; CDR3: ASSVLGTGLAGELF
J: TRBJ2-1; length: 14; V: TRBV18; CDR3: ASSSWAASSYNEQF
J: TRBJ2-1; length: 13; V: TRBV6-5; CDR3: ASSLGHISYNEQF
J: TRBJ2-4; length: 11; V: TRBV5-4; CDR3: ASSFLAENIQY
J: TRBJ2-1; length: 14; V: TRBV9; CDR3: ASSPGGFRGYNEQF
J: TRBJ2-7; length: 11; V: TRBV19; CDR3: ASSPSHSYEQY
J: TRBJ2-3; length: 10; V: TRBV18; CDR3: ASSPSADTQY
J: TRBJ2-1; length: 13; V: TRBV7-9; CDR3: ASSLAGGHGAEQF
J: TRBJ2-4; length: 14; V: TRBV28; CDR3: ASSLRQLVAKNIQY
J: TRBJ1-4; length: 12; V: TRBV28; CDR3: ASRGVTFNEKLF
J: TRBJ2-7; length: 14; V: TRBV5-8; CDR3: ASSLYGGQARREQY
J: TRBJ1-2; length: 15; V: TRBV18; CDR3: ASSPMRRGTGGYGYT
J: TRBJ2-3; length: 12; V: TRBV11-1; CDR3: ASSLSTGADTQY
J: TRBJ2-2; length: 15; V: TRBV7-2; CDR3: ASSFRDRVANTGELF
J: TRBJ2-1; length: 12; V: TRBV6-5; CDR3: ASSYSRLYRGQF
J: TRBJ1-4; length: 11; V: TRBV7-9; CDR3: ASSLQGAGKLF
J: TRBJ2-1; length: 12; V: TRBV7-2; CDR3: ASSLQGAGNEQF
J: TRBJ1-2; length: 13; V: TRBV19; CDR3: ASSLPQGPLYGYT
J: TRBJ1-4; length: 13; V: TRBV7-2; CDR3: ASSLAGAINEKLF
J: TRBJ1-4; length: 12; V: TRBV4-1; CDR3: ASSQVSTDEKLF
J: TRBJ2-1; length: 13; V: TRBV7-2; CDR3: ASRSSPNGYNEQF